These 30 T cell receptor beta chains originate from one sample sequenced in a study of cytomegalovirus exposure and HLA in healthy donors. Sequencing used immunoSEQ multiplex PCR; TCRdb keeps in-frame clones, though not all of them. The data hold some 110,000 clones, with 88% observed a single time. Source material: PBMCs. These receptors came from a man between 18 and 35 years old in good health and CMV-seronegative.

The CDR3 DNA follows: TGTGCCAGCAGTTTCCTTGCGGAGATGAACACCGGGGAGCTGTTTTTT. This gives the protein CASSFLAEMNTGELFF. This chain joins TRBV27 and TRBJ2-2; no firm D call. This CDR3 is 16 amino acids long. Between the trimmed V and J ends, which lost 3 bases and 1 base, there was a span of 12 bases. CDR1 is MNHEY and CDR2 is SMNVEV in the germline V gene (reference sequence).

V usage is TRBV30 and J usage is TRBJ2-7; 9 bases map to TRBD1. CDR1 GTSNPN and CDR2 SVGIG come from the germline V gene (reference sequence). This CDR3 comprises 14 residues. The trim removed 4 bases at V and 5 bases at J, leaving 9 bases unmatched. The CDR3 coding sequence is TGTGCCTGGACGCTGGACAGGGGTTTAAACGAGCAGTACTTC. This codes for CAWTLDRGLNEQYF. The full variable domain, its missing parts supplied by reference TRBV30 and TRBJ2-7, is SQTIHQWPATLVQPVGSPLSLECTVEGTSNPNLYWYRQAAGRGLQLLFYSVGIGQISSEVPQNLSASRPQDRQFILSSKKLLLSDSGFYLCAWTLDRGLNEQYFGPGTRLTVT.

This rearrangement joins TRBV6-1 to TRBJ2-2; D is ambiguous. Germline assignment: CDR1 MNHNS and CDR2 SASEGT. The CDR3 consists of 13 residues. V lost 6 bases, J lost 5 bases, and 10 bases lay in between. The CDR3 region has the DNA TGTGCCAGCAGCAACTATGGGACCGGGGAGCTGTTTTTT. The encoded protein is CASSNYGTGELFF.

J is TRBJ1-4 and V is TRBV29-1; 9 bases align to TRBD1. This CDR3 spans 15 amino acids. V lost 0 bases to trimming and J lost 7 bases; unmatched junction nucleotides: 6. The germline CDR1 and CDR2 sequences are SQVTM and ANQGSEA. This CDR3 reads CSVEDLGTGPEKLFF. As DNA, the CDR3 is TGCAGCGTTGAAGATCTCGGGACAGGGCCTGAAAAACTGTTTTTT.

This clone was seen once. The rearrangement uses TRBV11-2 and TRBJ2-7, with a weak D call TRBD1 (5 bases). The CDR3 consists of 15 residues. V was shortened by 1 base and J by 6 bases, with 16 bases between the two germline ends. Germline CDR1 and CDR2: SGHAT and FQNNGV. CDR3 sequence (DNA): TGTGCCAGCAGCTTAGTCTGGACAACCGTCCCCGAGCAGTACTTC. The encoded protein is CASSLVWTTVPEQYF.

The chain has TRBV2 and TRBJ2-1, with D possibly TRBD2 on 6 matching bases. The CDR3 is 15 amino acids. Germline V CDR1 and CDR2: SNHLY, FYNNEI. V dropped 2 bases and J dropped 8 bases, with 16 bases sitting between them. CDR3 sequence: CASSEFRRLDDEQFF. The CDR3 region has the DNA TGTGCCAGCAGTGAATTTAGGAGACTAGACGATGAGCAGTTCTTC.

The chain recombines TRBV28 with TRBJ2-1; TRBD1 aligns across 8 bases. With 6 bases clipped from V and 0 bases from J, the junction kept 7 bases outside the gene matches. The CDR3 extends over 16 amino acids. The germline V gene encodes CDR1 MDHEN and CDR2 SYDVKM. In DNA, the CDR3 is TGTGCCAGCAGACGGACAGGGATAAGCTCCTACAATGAGCAGTTCTTC. This sequence encodes CASRRTGISSYNEQFF.

The J gene is TRBJ2-6, the V gene TRBV30, with D tentatively TRBD1 (6 bases). The CDR3 length is 15 residues. V was shortened by 2 bases and J by 0 bases, with 8 bases between the two germline ends. Germline V gene sequence: CDR1 GTSNPN, CDR2 SVGIG (reference sequence). The CDR3 sequence is CAWSKGGSGANVLTF. Written as DNA, the CDR3 is TGTGCCTGGAGTAAAGGGGGCTCTGGGGCCAACGTCCTGACTTTC.

This clone was observed once. J is TRBJ2-7 and V is TRBV21-1; the tabulated D call, TRBD2, remains unverified against the DNA. TRBV21-1 is a documented pseudogene. The CDR3 loop spans 19 amino acids. CDR3 residues: CASSGPCVSGGPTFREQYF. The DNA of the CDR3 is TGTGCCAGCAGCGGACCGTGTGTTAGCGGGGGGCCAACGTTCAGGGAGCAGTACTTC.

J is TRBJ1-2 and V is TRBV18; D is ambiguous. Germline V lookup: CDR1 KGHSH, CDR2 LQKENI. V lost 3 bases and J 5 bases, leaving 16 bases between the germline ends. This CDR3 region has 15 residues. CDR3 bases: TGTGCCAGCTCACCTTTGCCCGTGCTAGATTATGGCTACACCTTC. Its translation: CASSPLPVLDYGYTF.

This chain uses TRBV7-2 with TRBJ1-5; D gene unclear. The CDR3 sequence is 15 residues long. Trimming removed 5 bases at V and 3 bases at J, with 14 bases between. CDR1 and CDR2 from the germline V gene are SGHTA and FQGNSA. Here the CDR3 reads CASSLRRGINQPQHF. CDR3 DNA: TGTGCCAGCAGCCTCAGGAGAGGGATCAATCAGCCCCAGCATTTT.

The chain has TRBV28 and TRBJ1-1, with a weak D call TRBD1 (5 bases). Germline V lookup: CDR1 MDHEN, CDR2 SYDVKM. The ends were cut back, 7 bases at V and 1 base at J, with 16 bases in the middle. The CDR3 is made up of 15 amino acids. The CDR3 loop is CASKKTGMSNTEAFF. DNA of the CDR3: TGTGCCAGCAAGAAAACAGGAATGTCGAACACTGAAGCTTTCTTT.

CDR3 in amino acids: CAWSGLRGQGYTF. The CDR3, as DNA: TGTGCCTGGAGCGGCCTACGAGGGCAGGGCTACACCTTC. The chain carries TRBV30 and TRBJ1-2, with no clear D. The CDR3 is 13 residues long. The germline V gene has CDR1 GTSNPN and CDR2 SVGIG (reference sequence). Trimming shortened V by 3 bases and J by 8 bases, and 16 bases separated the two germline ends.

V is TRBV7-9 and J is TRBJ2-1; 8 bases match TRBD2. The V gene's germline CDR1 is SEHNR and CDR2 FQNEAQ (reference sequence). J gave up 1 base and V 4 bases, and 6 bases lay outside the gene matches. The CDR3 totals 16 residues. CDR3 nucleotide sequence: TGTGCCAGCAGCTACAGAGCGGGGGAGTCCTACAATGAGCAGTTCTTC. Translating gives CASSYRAGESYNEQFF.

J is TRBJ2-3 and V is TRBV5-1; 8 bases line up with TRBD2. Per germline, CDR1 SGHRS and CDR2 YFSETQ. V lost 4 bases, J lost 2 bases, and 6 bases stayed unmatched. This CDR3 contains 15 residues. CDR3: CASSPRSGDTDTQYF. CDR3 nucleotide sequence: TGCGCCAGCAGCCCGCGTAGCGGGGACACAGATACGCAGTATTTT.

The chain recombines TRBV6-5 with TRBJ1-2, with 7 bases identical to TRBD1. Trimming took 7 bases from V and 5 from J; bases not matched to a gene: 13. CDR1 MNHEY and CDR2 SVGAGI come from the germline V gene. The CDR3 sequence is 15 residues long. CDR3 in amino acids: CASNLPDRDLYGYTF. DNA for the CDR3: TGTGCCAGCAACTTACCCGACAGGGACCTATATGGCTACACCTTC.

V and J are TRBV7-8 and TRBJ1-5, with TRBD1 identical over 10 bases. V was pared by 4 bases and J by 3 bases, with 6 bases of the junction left unmatched. Per germline, CDR1 SGHVS and CDR2 FQNEAQ. The CDR3 is 16 amino acids. CDR3 loop: CASSSRDRGDNQPQHF. Here the CDR3 DNA reads TGTGCCAGCAGCTCCCGGGACAGGGGTGACAATCAGCCCCAGCATTTT.

In this sample, this clone turned up a few times. The J gene is TRBJ2-7, the V gene TRBV2; maybe TRBD2 (6 bases). Germline V gene lookup returns CDR1 SNHLY and CDR2 FYNNEI. The CDR3 is 13 residues long. Trimming left V 9 bases short and J 5 bases short, with 17 bases between. DNA for the CDR3: TGTGCCAGTCTCCCCCGGGGGAGCCACGAGCAGTACTTC. Amino acid sequence: CASLPRGSHEQYF.

In the case of this clone: At the DNA level, this CDR3 is encoded by other sequences in the same sample as well. The CDR3 DNA sequence: TGTGCCAGCTCACCCGGGACTGACTATGGCTACACCTTC. Its translation: CASSPGTDYGYTF. J is TRBJ1-2 and V is TRBV18; D perhaps matches TRBD1 (5 bases). Trimming took off 3 bases at V and 3 bases at J, with 8 bases between the two ends. The length of the CDR3 is 13 residues. Germline V gives CDR1 KGHSH, CDR2 LQKENI.

The chain is built from TRBV2 and TRBJ2-5; D may be TRBD1 (6 bases). The V gene's germline CDR1 is SNHLY and CDR2 FYNNEI. V shed 4 bases and J shed 5 bases, with 20 bases lying between them. CDR3 size: 16 residues. The CDR3 sequence is CASSADRAGALETQYF. CDR3 DNA sequence: TGTGCCAGCAGTGCCGACCGGGCAGGGGCGTTGGAGACCCAGTACTTC.

The chain carries TRBV7-9 and TRBJ1-1, with D possibly being TRBD1 (5 bases). The CDR3 runs to 15 residues. The germline V and J ends were trimmed by 8 bases and 1 base, with 17 bases remaining between them. The germline gives CDR1 SEHNR, CDR2 FQNEAQ (reference sequence). The CDR3 DNA is TGTGCCAGCCGACTCAGCGGGGGGACGAACACTGAAGCTTTCTTT. It encodes CASRLSGGTNTEAFF.

This chain connects TRBV15 to TRBJ1-1; maybe TRBD1 (6 bases). Germline loops: CDR1 LNHNV, CDR2 YYDKDF (reference sequence). Trimming stripped 3 bases from V and 1 base from J, with 12 bases between. This CDR3 is built from 15 residues. CDR3 sequence: CATSSYAGANTEAFF. CDR3 nucleotide sequence: TGTGCCACCAGCAGTTATGCAGGGGCGAACACTGAAGCTTTCTTT.

This chain links TRBV6-1 with TRBJ2-7; 8 bases are shared with TRBD2. Unmatched junction bases numbered 10, after V lost 8 bases and J lost 1 base. Looked up from germline, CDR1 is MNHNS and CDR2 is SASEGT. The CDR3 contains 15 residues. CDR3 loop: CASGTVREVSYEQYF. The CDR3 bases are TGTGCCAGCGGGACGGTGCGGGAGGTTTCCTACGAGCAGTACTTC.

The chain is built from TRBV4-2 and TRBJ1-1; D not resolved. Trimming pared 2 bases from V and 3 bases from J, leaving 19 bases between. Germline V CDR1 and CDR2: LGHNA, YNFKEQ. CDR3 length: 17 residues. The CDR3 is CASSQFRTDWEDTEAFF. In nucleotides, the CDR3 is TGTGCCAGCAGCCAATTCCGGACCGACTGGGAGGACACTGAAGCTTTCTTT.

The CDR3 sequence: CASSLLFGTGELFF. DNA of the CDR3: TGTGCCAGCAGCTTATTATTCGGGACCGGGGAGCTGTTTTTT. The genes are TRBV11-2 and TRBJ2-2; D is ambiguous. Germline V gene sequence: CDR1 SGHAT, CDR2 FQNNGV. Trimming cost V 2 bases and J 5 bases, with 9 bases left between them. The CDR3 has 14 residues.

J is TRBJ2-7 and V is TRBV7-9; D is possibly TRBD1 (6 bases). V shed 4 bases and J shed 5 bases, with 21 bases lying between them. Germline values: CDR1 SEHNR, CDR2 FQNEAQ (reference sequence). The CDR3 extends over 16 amino acids. This CDR3 is CASSSRSGTIQHEQYF. CDR3 DNA sequence: TGTGCCAGCAGCTCCCGTTCCGGGACAATCCAGCACGAGCAGTACTTC.

Written as DNA, the CDR3 is TGTGCCACCCATGGACTAGCGGGCGACTACGAGCAGTACTTC. Amino acid sequence: CATHGLAGDYEQYF. The chain links TRBV7-9 to TRBJ2-7; 11 bases fit TRBD2. The V gene's germline CDR1 is SEHNR and CDR2 FQNEAQ (reference sequence). The CDR3 spans 14 residues. Unmatched junction bases numbered 8, after V lost 10 bases and J lost 3 bases.

In DNA form, the CDR3 reads TGTGCCAGCAGCTTGGAGCTGGCTAGCGGGAACTACGAGCAGTACTTC. Amino acids: CASSLELASGNYEQYF. The gene calls are TRBV5-5 and TRBJ2-7; 9 bases are shared with TRBD2. CDR3 length: 16 amino acids. V shed 0 bases and J 3 bases; nucleotides not matched to a gene: 7. Germline V CDR1 and CDR2: SGHKS, YYEKEE (reference sequence).

This chain links TRBV4-1 with TRBJ2-1, with 11 positions matching TRBD1. CDR1 is MGHRA, CDR2 YSYEKL, per germline. This CDR3 is built from 19 residues. The ends lost 5 bases at V and 4 bases at J; junction bases unmatched: 16. CDR3 nucleotide sequence: TGCGCCAGCAGCACTCGGACAGGGGGCGTCACTAGCGGGTACAATGAGCAGTTCTTC. Translation: CASSTRTGGVTSGYNEQFF.

This chain links TRBV2 with TRBJ2-7; TRBD1 agrees at 8 bases. This CDR3 has 14 residues. Germline CDR1 is SNHLY and CDR2 is FYNNEI. V lost 1 base, J lost 4 bases, and 3 bases stayed unmatched. CDR3: CASSEGTGSYEQYF. The CDR3 nucleotides are TGTGCCAGCAGTGAAGGGACAGGGTCATACGAGCAGTACTTC.